Listed below are T cell receptor beta chains from one sample, sequenced in a study of Ad26.COV2.S vaccination and SARS-CoV-2 variants. Assay used: immunoSEQ multiplex PCR; TCRdb lists only in-frame clones, some missing. This sample yields approximately 400,000 clones, of which 83% are seen a single time; about 7.1% belongs to the top ten. Specimen: peripheral blood, collected in a trial of Ad26.COV2.S vaccine versus placebo. Receptors originate from a person between 18 and 65 years old who received the Ad26.COV2.S COVID-19 vaccine or a placebo. CDR3s include the opening cysteine and the closing phenylalanine or tryptophan. Fields, in order: clone size, V gene, J gene, D gene, CDR3 DNA, CDR3 protein. D genes are given only for firm matches. The size of a clone is reported for some rows only, either as once, few or many, or as a class for expanded clones.

abundance: .; v_gene: TRBV2; j_gene: TRBJ2-2; d_gene: .; CDR3nt: TGTGCCAGACCAGTCCCGGGACCCTTAGTTGCCGGGGAGCTGTTTTTT; CDR3aa: CARPVPGPLVAGELFF
abundance: .; v_gene: TRBV6-6; j_gene: TRBJ2-7; d_gene: .; CDR3nt: TGTGCCAGCTCAGGGGTGGGCTACGAGCAGTACTTC; CDR3aa: CASSGVGYEQYF
abundance: .; v_gene: TRBV19; j_gene: TRBJ2-1; d_gene: .; CDR3nt: TGTGCCAGTAGTATAGGGCGGGCAGGGTCCTACAATGAGCAGTTCTTC; CDR3aa: CASSIGRAGSYNEQFF
abundance: .; v_gene: TRBV6-5; j_gene: TRBJ1-5; d_gene: .; CDR3nt: TGTGCCAGCAGTCCCAACGGTCTAGGCAATCAGCCCCAGCATTTT; CDR3aa: CASSPNGLGNQPQHF
abundance: .; v_gene: TRBV7-2; j_gene: TRBJ2-5; d_gene: .; CDR3nt: TGTGCCAGCAGCTTAGGGCACGGGATTGAAGGGACCCAGTACTTC; CDR3aa: CASSLGHGIEGTQYF
abundance: once; v_gene: TRBV5-4; j_gene: TRBJ1-6; d_gene: .; CDR3nt: TGTGCCAGCAGATCGGACCCTTGGGAATCACCCCTCCACTTT; CDR3aa: CASRSDPWESPLHF
abundance: .; v_gene: TRBV11-2; j_gene: TRBJ2-5; d_gene: TRBD1; CDR3nt: TGTGCCAGCAGCCCAGGGGGCTTGCAAGAGACCCAGTACTTC; CDR3aa: CASSPGGLQETQYF
abundance: .; v_gene: TRBV5-6; j_gene: TRBJ2-2; d_gene: .; CDR3nt: TGTGCCAGCAGCCTCCCCCAAATCGAGTGGGACACCGGGGAGCTGTTTTTT; CDR3aa: CASSLPQIEWDTGELFF
abundance: .; v_gene: TRBV12-5; j_gene: TRBJ2-7; d_gene: .; CDR3nt: TGTGCTAGTGGGGGACCGGGACTCTCCCACGAGCAGTACTTC; CDR3aa: CASGGPGLSHEQYF
abundance: .; v_gene: TRBV18; j_gene: TRBJ1-1; d_gene: .; CDR3nt: TGTGCCAGCTCCTGGACAGTTTCAGCTGAAGCTTTCTTT; CDR3aa: CASSWTVSAEAFF
abundance: .; v_gene: TRBV19; j_gene: TRBJ2-7; d_gene: TRBD1; CDR3nt: TGTGCCAGTAGTATAAGTTCCGGGACAGGGAACGAGCAGTACTTC; CDR3aa: CASSISSGTGNEQYF
abundance: .; v_gene: TRBV6-6; j_gene: TRBJ1-1; d_gene: .; CDR3nt: TGTGCCAGCAGCCCCCCCGGGGGTGAAGCTTTCTTT; CDR3aa: CASSPPGGEAFF
abundance: .; v_gene: TRBV7-9; j_gene: TRBJ1-2; d_gene: TRBD1; CDR3nt: TGTGCCAGCGGACGGGACAGGGTAGGGGGCTACACCTTC; CDR3aa: CASGRDRVGGYTF
abundance: .; v_gene: TRBV27; j_gene: TRBJ2-7; d_gene: .; CDR3nt: TGTGCCAGCAGATATAACAGGGAATACGAGCAGTACTTC; CDR3aa: CASRYNREYEQYF
abundance: .; v_gene: TRBV7-9; j_gene: TRBJ2-1; d_gene: TRBD2; CDR3nt: TGTGCCAGCAGCTCTCGACTAGCGGGAGGCAATGAGCAGTTCTTC; CDR3aa: CASSSRLAGGNEQFF
abundance: few; v_gene: TRBV7-8; j_gene: TRBJ2-2; d_gene: TRBD1; CDR3nt: TGTGCCAGCAGCTTAGTCGCCGGACAGGCCCTTACGAACACCGGGGAGCTGTTTTTT; CDR3aa: CASSLVAGQALTNTGELFF
abundance: few; v_gene: TRBV6-6; j_gene: TRBJ2-2; d_gene: .; CDR3nt: TGTGCCAGCAGTGCGACAGAACGCGGGGAGCTGTTTTTT; CDR3aa: CASSATERGELFF
abundance: few; v_gene: TRBV6-2/TRBV6-3; j_gene: TRBJ1-2; d_gene: .; CDR3nt: TGTGCCAGCAGCTTGGACAGTGTCTATGGCTACACCTTC; CDR3aa: CASSLDSVYGYTF
abundance: .; v_gene: TRBV5-5; j_gene: TRBJ1-4; d_gene: .; CDR3nt: TGTGCCAGCAGCCACTATAATGAAAAACTGTTTTTT; CDR3aa: CASSHYNEKLFF
abundance: .; v_gene: TRBV24-1; j_gene: TRBJ2-5; d_gene: TRBD1; CDR3nt: TGTGCCACCAGTGATTTCCGACAGGGGCAGGAGACCCAGTACTTC; CDR3aa: CATSDFRQGQETQYF
abundance: .; v_gene: TRBV5-5; j_gene: TRBJ1-5; d_gene: .; CDR3nt: TGTGCCAGCAGCTTGGCCTCGGGGGGCGCCCCTCAGCAGCCCCAGCATTTT; CDR3aa: CASSLASGGAPQQPQHF
abundance: .; v_gene: TRBV21-1; j_gene: TRBJ2-7; d_gene: .; CDR3nt: TGTGCCAGCAGGGGCGATGCTACAGGACCTTCCTACGAGCAGTACTTC; CDR3aa: CASRGDATGPSYEQYF
abundance: .; v_gene: TRBV5-6; j_gene: TRBJ2-7; d_gene: .; CDR3nt: TGTGCCAGCAGCTTGTACGGGCCGACCTCCTACGAGCAGTACTTC; CDR3aa: CASSLYGPTSYEQYF
abundance: .; v_gene: TRBV15; j_gene: TRBJ1-5; d_gene: .; CDR3nt: TGTGCCACCAGCAGAGATAGGGGGACGGAGCCCCAGCATTTT; CDR3aa: CATSRDRGTEPQHF
abundance: once; v_gene: TRBV7-9; j_gene: TRBJ1-1; d_gene: TRBD1; CDR3nt: TGTGCCAGCAGCCCGAACAGGGGGCTGACTGAAGCTTTCTTT; CDR3aa: CASSPNRGLTEAFF
abundance: few; v_gene: TRBV5-1; j_gene: TRBJ1-2; d_gene: .; CDR3nt: TGCGCCTTGGGGAGGGTGGACTATGGCTACACCTTC; CDR3aa: CALGRVDYGYTF
abundance: .; v_gene: TRBV5-1; j_gene: TRBJ2-3; d_gene: TRBD1; CDR3nt: TGCGCCAGCAGCTTGGATGGACAGGGGGTTGATACGCAGTATTTT; CDR3aa: CASSLDGQGVDTQYF
abundance: once; v_gene: TRBV19; j_gene: TRBJ1-1; d_gene: .; CDR3nt: TGTGCCAGTAGTATTCGACGGGTGAACACTGAAGCTTTCTTT; CDR3aa: CASSIRRVNTEAFF
abundance: few; v_gene: TRBV4-2; j_gene: TRBJ2-2; d_gene: .; CDR3nt: TGTGCCAGCAGCCTCGACAGTCAGGGCGGGGAGCTGTTTTTT; CDR3aa: CASSLDSQGGELFF
abundance: .; v_gene: TRBV27; j_gene: TRBJ1-4; d_gene: .; CDR3nt: TGTGCCAGCAGTTTATCACAGGCAACTAATGAAAAACTGTTTTTT; CDR3aa: CASSLSQATNEKLFF
abundance: .; v_gene: TRBV2; j_gene: TRBJ2-1; d_gene: .; CDR3nt: TGTGCCAGCACCTTGGGCCTCGTAAGTTGGTTCTTC; CDR3aa: CASTLGLVSWFF
abundance: .; v_gene: TRBV2; j_gene: TRBJ2-1; d_gene: TRBD2; CDR3nt: TGTGCCAGCTCTCGCGGGGGGAGCGGGAGGGGATACAATGAGCAGTTCTTC; CDR3aa: CASSRGGSGRGYNEQFF
abundance: .; v_gene: TRBV12-3/TRBV12-4; j_gene: TRBJ1-5; d_gene: .; CDR3nt: TGTGCCAGCAGTTTACAGGGAAATCAGCCCCAGCATTTT; CDR3aa: CASSLQGNQPQHF
abundance: .; v_gene: TRBV5-1; j_gene: TRBJ1-1; d_gene: .; CDR3nt: TGCGCCAGCAGCAAGGGAGTGAACACTGAAGCTTTCTTT; CDR3aa: CASSKGVNTEAFF
abundance: few; v_gene: TRBV18; j_gene: TRBJ2-7; d_gene: .; CDR3nt: TGTGCCAGCTCACCAACCGCACCTCCCTACGAGCAGTACTTC; CDR3aa: CASSPTAPPYEQYF
abundance: .; v_gene: TRBV6-6; j_gene: TRBJ1-5; d_gene: .; CDR3nt: TGTGCCAGCAGTTACTCGGGCCTTGCACAGCCCCAGCATTTT; CDR3aa: CASSYSGLAQPQHF
abundance: .; v_gene: TRBV7-9; j_gene: TRBJ2-7; d_gene: .; CDR3nt: TGTGCCAGCGGCATGGGGGGTATCCCGGGCTACGAGCAGTACTTC; CDR3aa: CASGMGGIPGYEQYF
abundance: .; v_gene: TRBV24-1; j_gene: TRBJ1-5; d_gene: .; CDR3nt: TGTGCCACCAGTGATGTCCTTAGGCCGGATCAGCCCCAGCATTTT; CDR3aa: CATSDVLRPDQPQHF
abundance: .; v_gene: TRBV5-1; j_gene: TRBJ2-7; d_gene: .; CDR3nt: TGCGCCAGCAGCTTGGAAGGCAGGGGAACCTACGAGCAGTACTTC; CDR3aa: CASSLEGRGTYEQYF
abundance: once; v_gene: TRBV15; j_gene: TRBJ2-3; d_gene: .; CDR3nt: TGTGCCACCAGCAGACTTACAGGACACAGAGGGGATACGCAGTATTTT; CDR3aa: CATSRLTGHRGDTQYF
abundance: .; v_gene: TRBV2; j_gene: TRBJ1-3; d_gene: TRBD1; CDR3nt: TGTGCCAGCGACGAACAGGGGAGCTCTGGAAACACCATATATTTT; CDR3aa: CASDEQGSSGNTIYF
abundance: .; v_gene: TRBV6-2/TRBV6-3; j_gene: TRBJ1-5; d_gene: .; CDR3nt: TGTGCCAGCAGCAAGAATAGCAATCAGCCCCAGCATTTT; CDR3aa: CASSKNSNQPQHF
abundance: .; v_gene: TRBV7-9; j_gene: TRBJ2-7; d_gene: .; CDR3nt: TGTGCCAGCGGCCAACACGAGCAGTACTTC; CDR3aa: CASGQHEQYF
abundance: few; v_gene: TRBV6-5; j_gene: TRBJ1-1; d_gene: .; CDR3nt: TGTGCCAGCAGTTTTTCACTGAACACTGAAGCTTTCTTT; CDR3aa: CASSFSLNTEAFF
abundance: many; v_gene: TRBV7-2; j_gene: TRBJ2-7; d_gene: TRBD1; CDR3nt: TGTGCCAGCAGCGATACAGGGGTAGAACAGTACTTC; CDR3aa: CASSDTGVEQYF
abundance: .; v_gene: TRBV29-1; j_gene: TRBJ1-1; d_gene: .; CDR3nt: TGCAGCGTTGAACTTCCCGGGTTAGTAACTGAAGCTTTCTTT; CDR3aa: CSVELPGLVTEAFF